This T cell receptor beta chain was found in a study of response to subunit inactivated influenza vaccine listed by TCRdb under 2018. Background for the entire study: Deep quantitative T cell receptor repertoire profiling was used in the study to track responses to a trivalent subunit inactivated influenza vaccine. Findings and caveats that apply to the study as a whole: According to the authors, only a limited number of new T cells may be recruited by each seasonal influenza vaccination.

Notes on this clonotype: Its cognate antigen has yet to be identified. One base away there is no much larger clone; base qualities are not given.

Library creation used RT-PCR. Instrument on record: Illumina HiSeq 2500. In TCRdb, the public reads were trimmed at Q25 with fastp and aligned with MiXCR, with productive beta chains retained. For every CDR3 protein sequence, its rows merge into one entry that carries the most common genes and DNA. The sample contains more than 600,000 distinct CDR3 sequences, about 18% of them found a single time. Clones ranked in the top ten supply 11% of the sample. From the cysteine through the phenylalanine, the CDR3 covers 16 amino acids. Just the 48-base CDR3 DNA is kept, in frame starting at base 1. Based on the germline V gene (reference sequence), the CDR1 and CDR2 sequences are LGHDT and YNNKEL. V lost 2 bases and J lost 4 bases, and the count of bases not matched to a germline gene is 6.

The specimen comprised PBMCs from blood, sampled roughly 5 days after vaccination. This receptor was obtained from a man aged 50 to 60 who received an inactivated influenza vaccine. Donor details come from another sample of the same person, matched by shared clones. The chain couples TRBV3-1 to TRBJ2-3; 10 nucleotides in the junction match TRBD2. Here the CDR3 is given as CASSQTSGGASDTQYF. Here is the DNA: TGTGCCAGCAGCCAAACGAGCGGGGGGGCGTCAGATACGCAGTATTTT.